The clone carrying this TCR beta chain has at least ten counts. Its antigen is unidentified. The entry originates in a study of CD8 T cells in ankylosing spondylitis. The study, taken as a whole, reports: Reports say disease-linked clones showed up significantly more in matched ankylosing spondylitis synovial fluid. Made up of several highly homologous variants, a TCR beta motif appeared characteristic of ankylosing spondylitis blood.

One entry per CDR3 protein results from TCRdb running MiXCR on the 5' RACE reads. The data show about 540,000 distinct CDR3 sequences, about 13% seen once. Germline V gene lookup returns CDR1 SGHVS and CDR2 FQNEAQ. This CDR3 spans 14 amino acids. The V and J ends lost 3 bases and 2 bases respectively, with 10 bases between them. The sample was blood, either unsorted or a sorted T cell fraction (not recorded which). The clonotype was recovered from a male donor with ankylosing spondylitis. The rearrangement uses TRBV7-8 and TRBJ2-5; D might be TRBD2 (5 bases). Here the CDR3 DNA reads TGTGCCAGCAGCTTGGGCGGGCGGCAAGAGACCCAGTACTTC. Translating gives CASSLGGRQETQYF.